Below are 26 T cell receptor beta chains sequenced from a single sample in a study of cytomegalovirus exposure and HLA in healthy donors. Primers for the PCR totalled 60 Vbeta and 13 Jbeta. The data were produced by immunoSEQ multiplex PCR, yet TCRdb's version contains in-frame clones alone and is incomplete. The sample contains 40,000 to 55,000 clones, about two thirds of which appear only once. Sequencing used PBMCs. These receptors originate from a man in his 60s in good health and CMV-seropositive.

The CDR3: CASSKRTSGRNEQFF. CDR3 sequence (DNA): TGTGCCAGCAGCAAAAGGACTAGCGGCCGGAATGAGCAGTTCTTC. The V call is TRBV11-3, the J call TRBJ2-1; 10 nucleotides align to TRBD2. Germline CDR1 and CDR2: SGHNT and YENEEA. This CDR3 has 15 residues. V was clipped by 5 bases and J by 7 bases; unmatched bases: 8. The full variable domain, completed using reference TRBV11-3 and TRBJ2-1, is EAGVVQSPRYKIIEKKQPVAFWCNPISGHNTLYWYLQNLGQGPELLIRYENEEAVDDSQLPKDRFSAERLKGVDSTLKIQPAELGDSAVYLCASSKRTSGRNEQFFGPGTRLTVL.

This rearrangement joins TRBV5-1 to TRBJ2-7, with 7 bases identical to TRBD2. CDR1 and CDR2 from the germline V gene are SGHRS and YFSETQ. Germline trimming cut 3 bases from V and 0 bases from J; bases unmatched to any gene: 3. The CDR3 has 14 amino acids. Written as DNA, the CDR3 is TGCGCCAGCAGCTCCGGGGGGAGCTCCTACGAGCAGTACTTC. Amino acids: CASSSGGSSYEQYF. The whole variable domain, filled in from reference TRBV5-1 and TRBJ2-7, reads KAGVTQTPRYLIKTRGQQVTLSCSPISGHRSVSWYQQTPGQGLQFLFEYFSETQRNKGNFPGRFSGRQFSNSRSEMNVSTLELGDSALYLCASSSGGSSYEQYFGPGTRLTVT.

The chain has TRBV25-1 and TRBJ2-2; 10 bases fit TRBD2. This CDR3 comprises 16 residues. Trimming removed 4 bases from V and 5 bases from J; junction bases left unmatched: 7. From germline, CDR1 is MGHDK and CDR2 SYGVNS. CDR3 region: CASSGLAGGRTGELFF. The CDR3 bases are TGTGCCAGCAGTGGGTTAGCGGGAGGTCGGACCGGGGAGCTGTTTTTT.

The chain joins TRBV7-7 to TRBJ2-5; 9 bases are a match to TRBD1. Trimming took 5 bases from V and 2 from J; bases not matched to a gene: 6. The CDR3 is 15 amino acids. The germline CDR1 and CDR2 sequences are SSHAT and FNYEAQ (reference sequence). DNA of the CDR3: TGTGCCAGCAGCATATCAGGACAGGGGCAAGAGACCCAGTACTTC. Translation: CASSISGQGQETQYF.

This chain joins TRBV10-3 and TRBJ2-1, with D maybe TRBD2 (7 bases). The CDR3 extends over 16 amino acids. The germline gives CDR1 ENHRY, CDR2 SYGVKD. V was trimmed by 4 bases and J by 4 bases, leaving 17 bases between them. CDR3 DNA sequence: TGTGCCATCAGTGTCCCGGGGGAGGGGGGTTACAATGAGCAGTTCTTC. Residues: CAISVPGEGGYNEQFF.

This clone was picked up a small number of times. The chain links TRBV19 to TRBJ2-4, with 7 nucleotides matching TRBD2. The CDR3 totals 16 residues. The V gene's germline CDR1 is LNHDA and CDR2 SQIVND (reference sequence). Germline trimming cut 5 bases from V and 4 bases from J; bases unmatched to any gene: 11. This chain's CDR3 is CASSLFTGRGKNIQYF. CDR3 sequence (DNA): TGTGCCAGTAGTCTTTTTACGGGGAGGGGTAAAAACATTCAGTACTTC.

The V and J genes are TRBV28 and TRBJ1-1; D unclear. The CDR3 totals 12 residues. Trimming removed 8 bases from V and 0 bases from J, with 7 bases in between. Germline V gives CDR1 MDHEN, CDR2 SYDVKM. The CDR3 bases are TGTGCCAGCGACTCGGTGAACACTGAAGCTTTCTTT. Its protein is CASDSVNTEAFF.

This rearrangement joins TRBV7-2 to TRBJ2-7, with 13 nucleotides matching TRBD2. V lost 4 bases, J lost 2 bases, and 5 bases stayed unmatched. The germline V gene encodes CDR1 SGHTA and CDR2 FQGNSA. The CDR3 is 16 amino acids. The CDR3 reads CASSSRTSGSPYEQYF. DNA of the CDR3: TGTGCCAGCAGCTCTAGGACTAGCGGGAGCCCCTACGAGCAGTACTTC.

Note on this clone: At the DNA level, this CDR3 is encoded by other sequences in the same sample as well. The chain couples TRBV6-5 to TRBJ2-3; TRBD1 might be the D (6 bases). This CDR3 is built from 12 residues. Trimming cost V 5 bases and J 8 bases, with 11 bases left between them. Germline CDR1 and CDR2: MNHEY and SVGAGI. CDR3 sequence (DNA): TGTGCCAGCAGTCCGGACAGAAGTACGCAGTATTTT. Its protein product is CASSPDRSTQYF.

The genes are TRBV19 and TRBJ2-2, with 7 bases matching TRBD2. This CDR3 is built from 16 residues. The germline gives CDR1 LNHDA, CDR2 SQIVND (reference sequence). The V gene end was trimmed by 2 bases and the J gene end by 3 bases; junction bases not matched to a gene: 6. This CDR3 is CASSITPGLHTGELFF. Here the CDR3 DNA reads TGTGCCAGTAGTATAACCCCGGGACTACACACCGGGGAGCTGTTTTTT.

The rearrangement joins TRBV30 to TRBJ1-1, with a possible D match to TRBD1 (5 bases). Trimming stripped 5 bases from V and 2 bases from J, with 12 bases between. Per the germline V gene, CDR1 is GTSNPN and CDR2 is SVGIG (reference sequence). The CDR3 extends over 13 amino acids. The CDR3 DNA reads TGTGCCTGGCAAAGACAGACCAACACTGAAGCTTTCTTT. Its translation: CAWQRQTNTEAFF.

As to this clone: Relative to the germline gene, one junction end is altered; a read error may explain this. V and J are TRBV11-2 and TRBJ2-1; 14 positions agree with TRBD2. Germline assignment: CDR1 SGHAT and CDR2 FQNNGV. The length of the CDR3 is 16 residues. The CDR3 region has the DNA TGTGCCAGCAGCAGTCGCGGGACTAGCGGGAGACTATCTAGGATCTTC. Its protein is CASSSRGTSGRLSRIF.

This clone was seen a handful of times. The chain couples TRBV5-1 to TRBJ2-1; possibly TRBD2 for D (5 bases). Trimming stripped 4 bases from V and 1 base from J, with 12 bases between. Germline V gene sequence: CDR1 SGHRS, CDR2 YFSETQ. CDR3 length: 15 amino acids. CDR3 amino acids: CASSPRVGSYNEQFF. The CDR3 DNA is TGCGCCAGCAGCCCGCGGGTAGGTTCCTACAATGAGCAGTTCTTC.

This clone was seen a few times. V and J are TRBV7-9 and TRBJ2-2; 7 bases line up with TRBD1. The CDR3 is 15 amino acids. Germline V gene data show CDR1 as SEHNR and CDR2 as FQNEAQ (reference sequence). V was clipped by 5 bases and J by 8 bases; unmatched bases: 11. The CDR3 DNA reads TGTGCCAGCAGCCCACGACAGGGAGTTTCGGGGGAGCTGTTTTTT. It encodes CASSPRQGVSGELFF.

V usage is TRBV11-3 and J usage is TRBJ2-1; 7 nucleotides agree with TRBD2. V dropped 4 bases and J dropped 5; count of bases not matched to a gene: 2. In germline, CDR1 is SGHNT, CDR2 YENEEA. This CDR3 comprises 13 residues. CDR3 bases: TGTGCCAGCAGCTCGGCGGGGGACAATGAGCAGTTCTTC. This encodes CASSSAGDNEQFF.

The J gene is TRBJ1-2, the V gene TRBV28, with 7 positions matching TRBD1. The CDR3 runs to 15 residues. The V and J ends lost 5 bases and 4 bases, in that order; junction bases with no gene match: 10. CDR1 and CDR2 from the germline V gene are MDHEN and SYDVKM. CDR3 in amino acids: CASSPPGTALYGYTF. Written as DNA, the CDR3 is TGTGCCAGCAGTCCACCGGGGACAGCTCTCTATGGCTACACCTTC.

The rearrangement joins TRBV2 to TRBJ2-7; D remains ambiguous. This CDR3 has 12 residues. Germline V gene lookup returns CDR1 SNHLY and CDR2 FYNNEI. V lost 4 bases and J 2 bases, leaving 6 bases between the germline ends. The CDR3 here is CASSGLTYEQYF. CDR3 DNA: TGTGCCAGCAGTGGGCTCACCTACGAGCAGTACTTC.

CDR3 sequence reads: CASSLAKSRATGELFF. In nucleotides, the CDR3 is TGCGCCAGCAGCTTGGCCAAGAGCAGGGCAACCGGGGAGCTGTTTTTT. J is TRBJ2-2 and V is TRBV5-1; the D gene is possibly TRBD1 (5 bases). Trimming removed 0 bases at V and 5 bases at J, with 14 bases between. Per the germline V gene, CDR1 is SGHRS and CDR2 is YFSETQ. This CDR3 has 16 residues.

This clone was seen just once. Here the CDR3 DNA reads TGCGCCAGCAGCCAAGATAATAACGGTGCCATCTACGAGCAGTACTTC. Translating it yields CASSQDNNGAIYEQYF. This chain links TRBV4-1 with TRBJ2-7; D is unresolved. CDR1 is MGHRA and CDR2 is YSYEKL in the germline V gene. V gave up 0 bases and J gave up 3 bases, with 15 bases separating them. This CDR3 comprises 16 residues.

This clone appeared a few times. The chain employs TRBV30 and TRBJ2-3, with TRBD1 matching over 9 bases. This CDR3 is built from 15 residues. Per germline, CDR1 GTSNPN and CDR2 SVGIG (reference sequence). CDR3 amino acids: CACAARDRVPDTQYF. CDR3 nucleotide sequence: TGTGCGTGCGCGGCCAGGGACAGGGTCCCAGATACGCAGTATTTT.

The chain uses TRBV5-4 and TRBJ2-5, with 11 nucleotides matching TRBD2. V lost 0 bases to trimming and J lost 5 bases; unmatched junction nucleotides: 12. The CDR3 covers 18 residues. The V gene's germline CDR1 is SGHNT and CDR2 YYREEE (reference sequence). The CDR3 spells CASSLGALVAGGRETQYF. The CDR3 DNA reads TGTGCCAGCAGCTTGGGGGCCCTGGTAGCGGGAGGGAGGGAGACCCAGTACTTC.

V gene TRBV10-3 combines with J gene TRBJ1-1; a possible D gene is TRBD1 (6 bases). The germline CDR1 and CDR2 sequences are ENHRY and SYGVKD. Trimming took 6 bases from V and 1 from J, leaving 15 bases between them. This CDR3 is built from 15 residues. CDR3 sequence (DNA): TGTGCCATCAGGGGCGCAGGACAGCAGAACACTGAAGCTTTCTTT. Translating gives CAIRGAGQQNTEAFF.

The chain is built from TRBV2 and TRBJ1-3; no clear D. V was clipped by 1 base and J by 0 bases, with 7 bases between them. This CDR3 is 15 amino acids long. Germline values: CDR1 SNHLY, CDR2 FYNNEI. DNA for the CDR3: TGTGCCAGCAGTGAAGGTCTTCGCTCTGGAAACACCATATATTTT. Its translation is CASSEGLRSGNTIYF.

This clone was observed a few times. The chain uses TRBV27 and TRBJ1-4; unclear D gene. The germline V gene has CDR1 MNHEY and CDR2 SMNVEV (reference sequence). CDR3 size: 13 residues. V shed 0 bases and J shed 7 bases, with 6 bases lying between them. CDR3 coding DNA: TGTGCCAGCAGTTTATCACGAGCTGAAAAACTGTTTTTT. This translates into CASSLSRAEKLFF.

This clone was seen just once. The V gene is TRBV7-6, the J gene TRBJ2-1; 9 positions match TRBD2. The CDR3 contains 16 residues. The V gene's germline CDR1 is SGHVS and CDR2 FNYEAQ. V shed 4 bases and J 4 bases; nucleotides not matched to a gene: 8. As DNA, the CDR3 is TGTGCCAGCAGCTCTAGCTCTAGCGGGGTGTACAATGAGCAGTTCTTC. Translated: CASSSSSSGVYNEQFF.

The V gene is TRBV19, the J gene TRBJ2-1; 11 bases map to TRBD2. CDR1 is LNHDA and CDR2 is SQIVND in the germline V gene (reference sequence). V was clipped by 3 bases and J by 14 bases; unmatched bases: 6. The CDR3 extends over 13 amino acids. CDR3 nucleotide sequence: TGTGCCAGTAGTATGGAGGTTAGCGGGAGGGAGTTCTTC. It yields the protein CASSMEVSGREFF.